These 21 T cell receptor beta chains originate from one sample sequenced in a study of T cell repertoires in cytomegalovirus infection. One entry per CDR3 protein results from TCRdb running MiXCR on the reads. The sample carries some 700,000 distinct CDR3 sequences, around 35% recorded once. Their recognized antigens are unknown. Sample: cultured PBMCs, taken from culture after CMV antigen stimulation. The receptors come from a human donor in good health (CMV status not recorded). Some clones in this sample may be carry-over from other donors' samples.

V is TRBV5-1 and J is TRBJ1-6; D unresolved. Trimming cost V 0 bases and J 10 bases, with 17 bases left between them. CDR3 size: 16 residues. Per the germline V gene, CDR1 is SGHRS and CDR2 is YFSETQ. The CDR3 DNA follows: TGCGCCAGCAGCTTGGCCGGGAGCCGGTGGAACTCACCCCTCCACTTT. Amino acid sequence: CASSLAGSRWNSPLHF.

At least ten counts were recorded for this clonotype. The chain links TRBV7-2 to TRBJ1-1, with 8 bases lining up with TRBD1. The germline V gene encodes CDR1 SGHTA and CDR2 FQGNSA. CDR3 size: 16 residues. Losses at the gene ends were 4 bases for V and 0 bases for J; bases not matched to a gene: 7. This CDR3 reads CASSSRQGTLNTEAFF. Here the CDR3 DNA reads TGTGCCAGCAGCTCGCGACAGGGGACCTTGAACACTGAAGCTTTCTTT.

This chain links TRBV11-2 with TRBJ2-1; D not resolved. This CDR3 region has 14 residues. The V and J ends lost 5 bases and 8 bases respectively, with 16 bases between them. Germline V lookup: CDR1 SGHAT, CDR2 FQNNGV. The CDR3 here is CASSPIRGQDEQFF. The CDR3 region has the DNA TGTGCCAGCAGCCCTATTCGCGGTCAGGATGAGCAGTTCTTC.

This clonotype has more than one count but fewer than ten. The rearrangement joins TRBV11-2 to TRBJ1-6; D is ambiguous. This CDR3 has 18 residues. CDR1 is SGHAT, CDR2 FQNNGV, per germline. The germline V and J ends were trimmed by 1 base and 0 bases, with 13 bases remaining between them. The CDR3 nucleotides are TGTGCCAGCAGCTTAGGTCGGGGAAGAGGCTCCTATAATTCACCCCTCCACTTT. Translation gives CASSLGRGRGSYNSPLHF.

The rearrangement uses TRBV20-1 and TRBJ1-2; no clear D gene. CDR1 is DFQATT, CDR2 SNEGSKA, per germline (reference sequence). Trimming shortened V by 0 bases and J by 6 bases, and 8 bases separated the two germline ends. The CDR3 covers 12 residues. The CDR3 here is CSARDRVNGYTF. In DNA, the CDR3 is TGCAGTGCTAGAGATCGGGTAAATGGCTACACCTTC.

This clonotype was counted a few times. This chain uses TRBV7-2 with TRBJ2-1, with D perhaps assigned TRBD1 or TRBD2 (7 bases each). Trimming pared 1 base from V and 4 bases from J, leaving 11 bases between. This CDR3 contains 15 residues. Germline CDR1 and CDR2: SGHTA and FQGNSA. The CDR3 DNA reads TGTGCCAGCAGCTTAGGGGAGGGGGCTTACAATGAGCAGTTCTTC. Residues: CASSLGEGAYNEQFF.

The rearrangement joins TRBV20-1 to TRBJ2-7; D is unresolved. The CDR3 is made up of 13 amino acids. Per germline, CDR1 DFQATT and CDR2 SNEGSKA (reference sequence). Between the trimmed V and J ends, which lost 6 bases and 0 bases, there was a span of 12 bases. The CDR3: CSARPLSSYEQYF. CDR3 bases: TGCAGTGCCAGACCTCTTTCCTCCTACGAGCAGTACTTC.

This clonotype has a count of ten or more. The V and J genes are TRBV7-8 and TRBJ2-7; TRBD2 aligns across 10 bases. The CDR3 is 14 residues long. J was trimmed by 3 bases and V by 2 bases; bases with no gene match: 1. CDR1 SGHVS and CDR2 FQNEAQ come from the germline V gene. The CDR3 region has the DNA TGTGCCAGCAGCTTACCTAGCGGGAGCTACGAGCAGTACTTC. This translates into CASSLPSGSYEQYF.

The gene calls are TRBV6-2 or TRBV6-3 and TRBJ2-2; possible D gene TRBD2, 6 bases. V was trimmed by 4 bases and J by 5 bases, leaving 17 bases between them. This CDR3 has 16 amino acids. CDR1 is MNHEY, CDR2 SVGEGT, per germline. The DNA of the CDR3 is TGTGCCAGCAGTTCAAGCTCGGGACTTCATACCGGGGAGCTGTTTTTT. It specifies CASSSSSGLHTGELFF.

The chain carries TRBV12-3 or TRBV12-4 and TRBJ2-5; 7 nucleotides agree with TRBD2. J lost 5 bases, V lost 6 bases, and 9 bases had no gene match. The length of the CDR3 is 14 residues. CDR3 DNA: TGTGCCAGCAGCCCCCTAGCGCGGGAGGAGACCCAGTACTTC. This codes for CASSPLAREETQYF.

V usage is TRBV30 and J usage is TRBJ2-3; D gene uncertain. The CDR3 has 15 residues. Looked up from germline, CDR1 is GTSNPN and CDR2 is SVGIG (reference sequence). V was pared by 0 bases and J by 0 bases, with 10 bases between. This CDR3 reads CAWSVEGSSTDTQYF. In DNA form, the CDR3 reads TGTGCCTGGAGTGTAGAAGGGTCTAGCACAGATACGCAGTATTTT.

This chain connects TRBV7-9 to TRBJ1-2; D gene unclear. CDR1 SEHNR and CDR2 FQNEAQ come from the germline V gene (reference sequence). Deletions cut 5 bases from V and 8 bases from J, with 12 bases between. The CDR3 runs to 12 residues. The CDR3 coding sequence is TGTGCCAGCAGCCTCCGGCGGCAAGGCTACACCTTC. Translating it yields CASSLRRQGYTF. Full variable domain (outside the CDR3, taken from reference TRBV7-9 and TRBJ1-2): DTGVSQNPRHKITKRGQNVTFRCDPISEHNRLYWYRQTLGQGPEFLTYFQNEAQLEKSRLLSDRFSAERPKGSFSTLEIQRTEQGDSAMYLCASSLRRQGYTFGSGTRLTVV.

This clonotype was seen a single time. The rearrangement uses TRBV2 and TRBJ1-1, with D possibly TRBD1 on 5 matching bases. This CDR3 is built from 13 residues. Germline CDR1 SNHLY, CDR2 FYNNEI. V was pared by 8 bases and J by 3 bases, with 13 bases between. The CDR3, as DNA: TGTGCCAGCCCAGCGGGGGTTGACACTGAAGCTTTCTTT. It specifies CASPAGVDTEAFF.

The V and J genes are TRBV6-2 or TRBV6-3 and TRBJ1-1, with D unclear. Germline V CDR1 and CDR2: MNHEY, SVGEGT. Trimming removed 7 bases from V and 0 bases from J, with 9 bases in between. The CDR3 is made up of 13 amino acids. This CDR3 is CASNTQLNTEAFF. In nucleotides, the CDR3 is TGTGCCAGCAACACCCAACTGAACACTGAAGCTTTCTTT.

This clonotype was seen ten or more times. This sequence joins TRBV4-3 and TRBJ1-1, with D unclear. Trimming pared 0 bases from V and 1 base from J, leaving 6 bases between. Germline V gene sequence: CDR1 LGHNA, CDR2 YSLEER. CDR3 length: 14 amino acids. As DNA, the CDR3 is TGCGCCAGCAGCCAAGAGTCAGAGAACACTGAAGCTTTCTTT. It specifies CASSQESENTEAFF.

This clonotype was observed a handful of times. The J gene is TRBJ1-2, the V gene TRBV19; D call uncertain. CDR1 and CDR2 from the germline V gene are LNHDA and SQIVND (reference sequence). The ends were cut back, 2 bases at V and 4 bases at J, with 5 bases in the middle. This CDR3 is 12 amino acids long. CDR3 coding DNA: TGTGCCAGTAGTATAAACCGCTATGGCTACACCTTC. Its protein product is CASSINRYGYTF.

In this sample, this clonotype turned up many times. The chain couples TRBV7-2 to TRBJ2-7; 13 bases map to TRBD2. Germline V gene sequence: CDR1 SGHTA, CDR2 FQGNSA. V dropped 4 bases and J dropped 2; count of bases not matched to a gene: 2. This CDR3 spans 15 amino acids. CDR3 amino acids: CASSSGLAGTYEQYF. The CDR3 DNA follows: TGTGCCAGCAGCTCGGGACTAGCGGGAACCTACGAGCAGTACTTC.

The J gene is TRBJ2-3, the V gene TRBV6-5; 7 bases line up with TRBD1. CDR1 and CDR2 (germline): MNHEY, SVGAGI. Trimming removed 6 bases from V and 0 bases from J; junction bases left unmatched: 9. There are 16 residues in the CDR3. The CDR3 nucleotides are TGTGCCAGCAGCCCCCCAGGGGGTGGGAGCACAGATACGCAGTATTTT. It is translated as CASSPPGGGSTDTQYF.

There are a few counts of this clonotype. The CDR3 DNA sequence: TGTGCCAGCAGTTTGAGTCTGGGTGGAGGGTACGAGCAGTACTTC. It yields the protein CASSLSLGGGYEQYF. The V and J genes are TRBV12-3 or TRBV12-4 and TRBJ2-7; D is perhaps TRBD2 (6 bases). V was cut by 3 bases and J by 4 bases, with 16 bases left in between. This CDR3 region has 15 residues.

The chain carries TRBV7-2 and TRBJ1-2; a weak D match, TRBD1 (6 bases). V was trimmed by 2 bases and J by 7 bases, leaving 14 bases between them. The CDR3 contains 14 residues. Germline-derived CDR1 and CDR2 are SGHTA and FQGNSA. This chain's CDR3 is CASSLSGRDTGYTF. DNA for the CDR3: TGTGCCAGCAGCTTAAGTGGCAGGGACACTGGCTACACCTTC.

Here the CDR3 reads CASSLVQGDEQYF. The CDR3, as DNA: TGTGCCAGCAGCTTAGTCCAGGGAGACGAGCAGTACTTC. This sequence joins TRBV7-2 and TRBJ2-7; TRBD1 or TRBD2 may be the D gene (5 bases each). The CDR3 covers 13 residues. Trimming cost V 1 base and J 5 bases, with 9 bases left between them. Germline V CDR1 and CDR2: SGHTA, FQGNSA. Looking up the rest from reference TRBV7-2 and TRBJ2-7 gives the full variable domain: GAGVSQSPSNKVTEKGKDVELRCDPISGHTALYWYRQSLGQGLEFLIYFQGNSAPDKSGLPSDRFSAERTGGSVSTLTIQRTQQEDSAVYLCASSLVQGDEQYFGPGTRLTVT.